Each of the 5 T cell receptor beta chains below was sequenced from the same sample in a study of cytomegalovirus exposure and HLA in healthy donors. PCR involved 60 Vbeta and 13 Jbeta primers. Data came from immunoSEQ multiplex PCR; TCRdb stores just in-frame clones and leaves some out. The data contain around 67,000 clones, roughly four fifths of them singletons. Sequencing input: PBMCs. These receptors were taken from a woman in her twenties or thirties in good health and CMV-seropositive.

V is TRBV27 and J is TRBJ1-1, with D possibly being TRBD1 (5 bases). This CDR3 has 13 residues. V lost 5 bases and J lost 4, with 11 bases in between. Germline V CDR1 and CDR2: MNHEY, SMNVEV (reference sequence). In nucleotides, the CDR3 is TGTGCCAGCAGTAAAGGGGTCGGCACTGAAGCTTTCTTT. This translates into CASSKGVGTEAFF.

The chain uses TRBV5-6 and TRBJ2-5; TRBD2 might be the D (5 bases). V lost 4 bases to trimming and J lost 1 base, with 20 bases between them. CDR1 and CDR2 (germline): SGHDT, YYEEEE. The CDR3 has 17 amino acids. The CDR3 nucleotides read TGTGCCAGCAGCCTGTACCGCCTGTATAGCGTCCAAGAGACCCAGTACTTC. Protein product: CASSLYRLYSVQETQYF. The whole variable domain, filled in from reference TRBV5-6 and TRBJ2-5, reads DAGVTQSPTHLIKTRGQQVTLRCSPKSGHDTVSWYQQALGQGPQFIFQYYEEEERQRGNFPDRFSGHQFPNYSSELNVNALLLGDSALYLCASSLYRLYSVQETQYFGPGTRLLVL.

The chain combines TRBV15 with TRBJ2-7; TRBD1 is a possible D gene (6 bases). Germline-derived CDR1 and CDR2 are LNHNV and YYDKDF (reference sequence). V was shortened by 0 bases and J by 3 bases, with 9 bases between the two germline ends. The CDR3 consists of 14 residues. The DNA for the CDR3 is TGTGCCACCAGCAGAGAGGGGGCCTACTACGAGCAGTACTTC. Residues: CATSREGAYYEQYF.

In its sample, this clone was seen a few times. The chain has TRBV5-4 and TRBJ1-1; 9 bases align to TRBD1. Germline loops: CDR1 SGHNT, CDR2 YYREEE (reference sequence). After removal of 4 bases from V and 7 bases from J, the junction contained 5 bases not matched to a gene. CDR3 size: 13 residues. CDR3 DNA sequence: TGTGCCAGCAGCGGACAGGGGACTTTTGAAGCTTTCTTT. This sequence encodes CASSGQGTFEAFF.

This clone was seen only once. The chain carries TRBV7-9 and TRBJ2-7, with 9 bases identical to TRBD2. The CDR3 covers 15 residues. Trimming at V came to 7 bases and at J to 3 bases, leaving 10 bases not matched to a gene. From germline, CDR1 is SEHNR and CDR2 FQNEAQ (reference sequence). This CDR3 reads CASTGISGSSYEQYF. The CDR3 nucleotides read TGTGCCAGCACCGGGATTAGCGGGAGCAGCTACGAGCAGTACTTC.